These T cell receptor beta chains were read from a single sample in a study of shared clonotypes between healthy human individuals. Measured with immunoSEQ multiplex PCR; TCRdb has only the in-frame clones, and not every one. Of over a million clones listed, roughly 96% are singletons. Sequencing was done on a sample of naive CD4+ T cells sorted from blood. These receptors came from a man between 25 and 39 years old in good health. Each CDR3 is given with its conserved first and last residue. D genes are given only for firm matches. Clone size is not always given. Where it is, it says once, few, many or a class for expanded clones.

V: TRBV7-6; J: TRBJ2-3; length: 16; D: -; size: -; DNA: TGTGCCAGCAGCTACAGACCCCGATATAGCACAGATACGCAGTATTTT; CDR3: CASSYRPRYSTDTQYF
V: TRBV30; J: TRBJ1-5; length: 17; D: -; size: -; DNA: TGTGCCTGGAGTCTAGGCGGTACACTGTATAGCAATCAGCCCCAGCATTTT; CDR3: CAWSLGGTLYSNQPQHF
V: TRBV9; J: TRBJ2-2; length: 16; D: TRBD2; size: -; DNA: TGTGCCAGCAGCGTAAGACTAGCGTCTAACACCGGGGAGCTGTTTTTT; CDR3: CASSVRLASNTGELFF
V: TRBV7-9; J: TRBJ2-7; length: 15; D: -; size: -; DNA: TGTGCCAGCAGCCCCTCTTTGGCCCTTTCCAACGAGCAGTACTTC; CDR3: CASSPSLALSNEQYF
V: TRBV18; J: TRBJ2-2; length: 15; D: TRBD2; size: -; DNA: TGTGCCAGCTCACCACTCGGGAGGGGCACCGGGGAGCTGTTTTTT; CDR3: CASSPLGRGTGELFF
V: TRBV7-2; J: TRBJ2-3; length: 14; D: -; size: -; DNA: TGTGCCAGCAGCCTTCCCGGGTCCACAGATACGCAGTATTTT; CDR3: CASSLPGSTDTQYF
V: TRBV19; J: TRBJ1-2; length: 13; D: -; size: -; DNA: TGTGCCAGTAGTATCAACCCCCAAGTTGGCTACACCTTC; CDR3: CASSINPQVGYTF
V: TRBV20-1; J: TRBJ2-1; length: 11; D: TRBD2; size: -; DNA: TGCAGTGCTCACGGGGGGAATGAGCAGTTCTTC; CDR3: CSAHGGNEQFF
V: TRBV6-6; J: TRBJ2-7; length: 13; D: TRBD2; size: -; DNA: TGTGCCAGCAGTTCTTTACTAGCGGCCGAGCAGTACTTC; CDR3: CASSSLLAAEQYF
V: TRBV5-1; J: TRBJ1-1; length: 15; D: -; size: -; DNA: TGCGCCAGCAGCTTTCTCGAGGGCCTGAACACTGAAGCTTTCTTT; CDR3: CASSFLEGLNTEAFF
V: TRBV28; J: TRBJ1-1; length: 12; D: -; size: once; DNA: TGTGCCAGCAGTCGCATGAACACTGAAGCTTTCTTT; CDR3: CASSRMNTEAFF
V: TRBV5-1; J: TRBJ2-7; length: 15; D: TRBD1; size: -; DNA: TGCGCCAGCAGCTTGGACGGACAGGGTATTTCCGAGCAGTACTTC; CDR3: CASSLDGQGISEQYF
V: TRBV9; J: TRBJ1-2; length: 12; D: -; size: -; DNA: TGTGCCAGCTCCCCAGGCTCTTATCGCTACACCTTC; CDR3: CASSPGSYRYTF
V: TRBV27; J: TRBJ1-2; length: 17; D: TRBD1; size: once; DNA: TGTGCCAGCAGTTTATCCGTATTTCCGGACAGGGGGCCTGGCTACACCTTC; CDR3: CASSLSVFPDRGPGYTF
V: TRBV5-4; J: TRBJ2-1; length: 16; D: TRBD2; size: -; DNA: TGTGCCAGCAGCCCACAGGCGGGAGGGCTTAACAATGAGCAGTTCTTC; CDR3: CASSPQAGGLNNEQFF
V: TRBV28; J: TRBJ2-7; length: 15; D: TRBD1; size: -; DNA: TGTGCCAGCGTACCCCTGGGACAGGGCTCCTACGAGCAGTACTTC; CDR3: CASVPLGQGSYEQYF
V: TRBV3-1/TRBV3-2; J: TRBJ2-7; length: 8; D: -; size: -; DNA: TGTGCCGCCGGGGAGCAGTACTTC; CDR3: CAAGEQYF
V: TRBV5-1; J: TRBJ2-1; length: 15; D: -; size: once; DNA: TGCGCCAGCAGCTCTACAGGGTTGACAGGAGATGAGCAGTTCTTC; CDR3: CASSSTGLTGDEQFF
V: TRBV10-3; J: TRBJ1-1; length: 12; D: -; size: -; DNA: TGTGCCATCAGGGGGCACAACACTGAAGCTTTCTTT; CDR3: CAIRGHNTEAFF
V: TRBV5-8; J: TRBJ2-7; length: 15; D: -; size: -; DNA: TGTGCCAGCAGACTAGCTTGGGGAAACTCCTACGAGCAGTACTTC; CDR3: CASRLAWGNSYEQYF
V: TRBV5-6; J: TRBJ2-2; length: 17; D: -; size: few; DNA: TGTGCCAGCAGCACGAAAGCCACGGCGAGGAACACCGGGGAGCTGTTTTTT; CDR3: CASSTKATARNTGELFF
V: TRBV4-3; J: TRBJ2-7; length: 17; D: -; size: -; DNA: TGCGCCAGCAGCCAAGGACCTTTGCGGGGCCTTAACTACGAGCAGTACTTC; CDR3: CASSQGPLRGLNYEQYF
V: TRBV5-5; J: TRBJ1-5; length: 16; D: -; size: -; DNA: TGTGCCAGCAGCTTGCTTCCAGGGGTCGGCAATCAGCCCCAGCATTTT; CDR3: CASSLLPGVGNQPQHF
V: TRBV30; J: TRBJ2-4; length: 13; D: -; size: -; DNA: TGTGCCTCCAGTCTCGGTGCCAAAAACATTCAGTACTTC; CDR3: CASSLGAKNIQYF
V: TRBV6-5; J: TRBJ2-2; length: 14; D: -; size: -; DNA: TGTGCCAGCAGATTGGTCGGGTCCACCGGGGAGCTGTTTTTT; CDR3: CASRLVGSTGELFF
V: TRBV27; J: TRBJ2-7; length: 16; D: -; size: -; DNA: TGTGCCAGCAGTTTACTCCCTAGGGGTAGCGTGTACGAGCAGTACTTC; CDR3: CASSLLPRGSVYEQYF
V: TRBV5-1; J: TRBJ2-2; length: 15; D: -; size: -; DNA: TGCGCCAGCAGCTTGGCCCAAGGGAACACCGGGGAGCTGTTTTTT; CDR3: CASSLAQGNTGELFF
V: TRBV27; J: TRBJ2-1; length: 15; D: TRBD2; size: -; DNA: TGTGCCAGCAGTTTGCGGGGGAGCTCCTACAATGAGCAGTTCTTC; CDR3: CASSLRGSSYNEQFF
V: TRBV2; J: TRBJ2-1; length: 13; D: -; size: -; DNA: TGTGCCAGCAGTGAAGTATGGGGGTACTTAAATTTCTTC; CDR3: CASSEVWGYLNFF
V: TRBV11-2; J: TRBJ2-1; length: 18; D: TRBD2; size: once; DNA: TGTGCCAGCAGCTTTACCGCTATTCCGGGACTAGCGAACAATGAGCAGTTCTTC; CDR3: CASSFTAIPGLANNEQFF
V: TRBV10-3; J: TRBJ1-1; length: 12; D: -; size: -; DNA: TGTGCCATCAGTGAGAGGGGGATTGAAGCTTTCTTT; CDR3: CAISERGIEAFF
V: TRBV9; J: TRBJ1-3; length: 14; D: -; size: -; DNA: TGTGCCAGCAGCGAGGGCCCTGTCGGAAACACCATATATTTT; CDR3: CASSEGPVGNTIYF
V: TRBV5-1; J: TRBJ2-1; length: 12; D: -; size: -; DNA: TGCGCCAGCAGCTGGGAAAAGAATGAGCAGTTCTTC; CDR3: CASSWEKNEQFF
V: TRBV5-4; J: TRBJ2-5; length: 16; D: TRBD2; size: -; DNA: TGTGCCAGCAGCTTGGTCCTAGCGGGAGGGAGGGAGACCCAGTACTTC; CDR3: CASSLVLAGGRETQYF
V: TRBV18; J: TRBJ2-7; length: 14; D: -; size: -; DNA: TGTGCCAGCTCACAAGACAGGCTCGTAGGCGAGCAGTACTTC; CDR3: CASSQDRLVGEQYF
V: TRBV28; J: TRBJ1-2; length: 14; D: -; size: few; DNA: TGTGCCAGCAGTGTTACACAGGGTAGCTATGGCTACACCTTC; CDR3: CASSVTQGSYGYTF